This is a list of T cell receptor beta chains from one sample in a study of blood T cell repertoires in COVID-19. Assay used: immunoSEQ multiplex PCR; TCRdb lists only in-frame clones, some missing. The data contain tens of thousands of clones, about 86% of them seen just once; the ten biggest clones take up about 4%. The source material was peripheral blood. The source of these receptors is an older man with active COVID-19. CDR3s include the opening cysteine and the closing phenylalanine or tryptophan. D genes are given only for firm matches. Expanded clones get a size class; other rows say once, few or many, or leave the size out.

TRBJ1-6,few,TRBD1,TRBV3-1/TRBV3-2,CASSQDRGSPLHF,TGTGCCAGCAGCCAGGACAGGGGATCACCCCTCCACTTT
TRBJ2-7,-,TRBD1,TRBV10-3,CAISEGQGNDEQYF,TGTGCCATCAGTGAAGGACAGGGTAATGACGAGCAGTACTTC
TRBJ1-1,-,-,TRBV6-6,CASSPTAKNTEAFF,TGTGCCAGCAGCCCTACAGCCAAGAACACTGAAGCTTTCTTT
TRBJ1-2,-,-,TRBV3-1/TRBV3-2,CASSQGTPGGYTF,TGTGCCAGCAGCCAAGGGACACCTGGTGGCTACACCTTC
TRBJ2-2,-,-,TRBV3-1/TRBV3-2,CASSQARTGELFF,TGTGCCAGCAGCCAAGCCCGCACCGGGGAGCTGTTTTTT
TRBJ2-1,-,TRBD2,TRBV10-3,CAIQKGLVAGSHEQFF,TGTGCCATCCAAAAAGGGTTGGTAGCGGGATCGCATGAGCAGTTCTTC
TRBJ1-4,-,TRBD1,TRBV28,CASSTGQGNEKLFF,TGTGCCAGCAGTACCGGACAGGGGAATGAAAAACTGTTTTTT
TRBJ1-6,-,TRBD1,TRBV5-1,CASSLGTDYNSPLHF,TGCGCCAGCAGCCTTGGGACAGACTATAATTCACCCCTCCACTTT
TRBJ2-2,-,-,TRBV18,CASSSTQMPLNTGELFF,TGTGCCAGCTCATCGACTCAGATGCCCTTGAACACCGGGGAGCTGTTTTTT
TRBJ1-2,-,-,TRBV5-6,CASSFIDSIFSYGYTF,TGTGCCAGCAGCTTTATAGACAGCATTTTCTCCTATGGCTACACCTTC
TRBJ2-1,-,TRBD1,TRBV5-4,CASSLDRVEYNEQFF,TGTGCCAGCAGCCTGGACAGGGTAGAGTACAATGAGCAGTTCTTC
TRBJ2-5,-,-,TRBV5-1,CASSPRGSVDTGKYF,TGCGCCAGCAGCCCGCGGGGTTCCGTAGATACGGGAAAGTACTTC
TRBJ2-1,-,TRBD2,TRBV27,CASSGGLVRGEQFF,TGTGCCAGCAGTGGGGGACTAGTTAGGGGTGAGCAGTTCTTC
TRBJ2-7,-,-,TRBV7-3,CASSFLPRADGGEQYF,TGTGCCAGCAGCTTCCTGCCTAGAGCGGACGGGGGCGAGCAGTACTTC
TRBJ1-1,-,TRBD1,TRBV19,CASRKGQGFRGMNTEAFF,TGTGCCAGTAGAAAAGGACAGGGTTTTAGAGGCATGAACACTGAAGCTTTCTTT
TRBJ1-2,-,-,TRBV7-3,CASSLDLNYGYTF,TGTGCCAGCAGCTTGGACTTAAACTATGGCTACACCTTC
TRBJ2-2,-,TRBD2,TRBV6-4,CASSPTSGSSGGELFF,TGTGCCAGCAGTCCGACTAGCGGGAGTTCCGGCGGGGAGCTGTTTTTT
TRBJ2-3,-,-,TRBV6-1,CASSGPGHAYTDTQYF,TGTGCCAGCAGTGGACCGGGACACGCTTACACAGATACGCAGTATTTT
TRBJ2-5,once,TRBD2,TRBV3-1/TRBV3-2,CASSQMRGAQETQYF,TGTGCCAGCAGCCAGATGCGGGGGGCCCAAGAGACCCAGTACTTC
TRBJ1-6,-,TRBD1,TRBV6-5,CASSYSGQGFSPLHF,TGTGCCAGCAGTTACTCGGGACAGGGATTTTCACCCCTCCACTTT
TRBJ2-2,-,-,TRBV5-1,CASSLVGAGELFF,TGCGCCAGCAGCTTGGTAGGGGCCGGGGAGCTGTTTTTT
TRBJ2-7,once,-,TRBV28,CASRGGLEISEQYF,TGTGCCAGTAGAGGCGGGTTGGAGATCTCCGAGCAGTACTTC
TRBJ2-7,-,-,TRBV7-2,CASSLILGGLYEQYF,TGTGCCAGCAGCTTAATCCTAGGGGGTCTCTACGAGCAGTACTTC
TRBJ2-5,-,TRBD1,TRBV11-3,CASSLQTGGQETQYF,TGTGCCAGCAGCCTACAGACAGGGGGACAAGAGACCCAGTACTTC
TRBJ2-1,few,TRBD2,TRBV10-3,CAISDTSGGWGYEQFF,TGTGCCATCAGTGATACGTCGGGGGGTTGGGGCTATGAGCAGTTCTTC
TRBJ1-2,-,TRBD1,TRBV6-6,CASSAGQGLGYTF,TGTGCCAGCAGCGCGGGACAGGGACTTGGCTACACCTTC
TRBJ2-7,-,TRBD1,TRBV28,CASSLRQGVDEQYF,TGTGCCAGCAGTCTAAGACAGGGCGTCGACGAGCAGTACTTC
TRBJ1-1,-,-,TRBV10-3,CAIIRSPGDTEAFF,TGTGCCATCATAAGGTCGCCGGGGGACACTGAAGCTTTCTTT
TRBJ1-5,-,-,TRBV28,CASSAGVHHQPQHF,TGTGCCAGCAGTGCAGGGGTCCATCATCAGCCCCAGCATTTT
TRBJ2-7,-,-,TRBV18,CASSPPGVDTQAYEQYF,TGTGCCAGCTCACCACCGGGAGTAGACACCCAGGCCTACGAGCAGTACTTC
TRBJ2-7,-,TRBD2,TRBV7-9,CASSFLMGLASVDEQYF,TGTGCCAGCAGCTTCTTGATGGGACTAGCATCAGTCGACGAGCAGTACTTC
TRBJ2-1,-,-,TRBV9,CASSVGQAGNEQFF,TGTGCCAGCAGCGTAGGACAAGCTGGTAATGAGCAGTTCTTC
TRBJ2-3,-,-,TRBV4-1,CASSQDGISGARPDTQYF,TGCGCCAGCAGCCAAGATGGAATTAGCGGAGCGCGTCCAGATACGCAGTATTTT
TRBJ1-4,-,-,TRBV5-4,CASSLDPATNEKLFF,TGTGCCAGCAGCTTGGATCCAGCAACTAATGAAAAACTGTTTTTT
TRBJ1-6,-,-,TRBV5-4,CASSATHELSPLHF,TGTGCCAGCAGCGCGACTCATGAACTTTCACCCCTCCACTTT
TRBJ1-5,few,TRBD1,TRBV15,CATSQDRGDQPQHF,TGTGCCACCAGCCAGGACAGGGGAGATCAGCCCCAGCATTTT
TRBJ2-1,-,TRBD2,TRBV29-1,CRLLAGENEQFF,TGCAGGCTACTAGCGGGAGAAAATGAGCAGTTCTTC
TRBJ2-5,-,TRBD2,TRBV19,CASSIGSGAVKTQYF,TGTGCCAGTAGTATAGGTAGCGGGGCTGTAAAGACCCAGTACTTC
TRBJ2-3,-,TRBD2,TRBV7-8,CASSSRLAGTDTQYF,TGTGCCAGCAGCTCAAGGCTAGCGGGCACAGATACGCAGTATTTT
TRBJ1-1,-,-,TRBV6-5,CATNRQNTEAFF,TGTGCCACCAATAGACAGAACACTGAAGCTTTCTTT
TRBJ2-7,-,-,TRBV9,CASSAEDYSGYEQYF,TGTGCCAGCAGCGCTGAGGACTATTCGGGCTACGAGCAGTACTTC
TRBJ1-2,-,-,TRBV5-4,CASSLDEGYGYTF,TGTGCCAGCAGCTTGGACGAGGGTTATGGCTACACCTTC
TRBJ2-2,once,-,TRBV6-5,CASLNFGGVSGELFF,TGTGCCAGCTTAAATTTTGGCGGGGTCTCCGGGGAGCTGTTTTTT
TRBJ1-6,-,-,TRBV2,CASRGGYNSPLHF,TGTGCCAGCAGAGGGGGTTATAATTCACCCCTCCACTTT
TRBJ1-5,-,TRBD1,TRBV5-5,CASSFIQGADQPQHF,TGTGCCAGCAGCTTTATTCAGGGGGCGGATCAGCCCCAGCATTTT
TRBJ1-5,-,-,TRBV30,CAWSGGLNQPQHF,TGTGCCTGGAGTGGGGGCTTAAATCAGCCCCAGCATTTT
TRBJ2-2,once,TRBD2,TRBV27,CASTPGGFRTGELFF,TGTGCCAGCACTCCGGGGGGTTTCAGAACCGGGGAGCTGTTTTTT
TRBJ2-3,-,TRBD2,TRBV6-2/TRBV6-3,CASSLLAAPLDTQYF,TGTGCCAGCAGCCTACTAGCGGCGCCTTTAGATACGCAGTATTTT
TRBJ2-1,-,-,TRBV7-2,CASSLVGEVNNEQFF,TGTGCCAGCAGCTTAGTGGGAGAGGTAAACAATGAGCAGTTCTTC
TRBJ2-7,-,-,TRBV12-3/TRBV12-4,CASSPQYEQYF,TGTGCCAGCAGCCCCCAATACGAGCAGTACTTC
TRBJ2-1,-,-,TRBV10-3,CAISESGVANSYNEQFF,TGTGCCATCAGTGAGTCTGGAGTGGCTAATTCCTACAATGAGCAGTTCTTC
TRBJ1-4,-,-,TRBV6-6,CASTLDSVNEKLFF,TGTGCCAGCACTTTGGACAGTGTAAATGAAAAACTGTTTTTT
TRBJ1-1,few,TRBD1,TRBV19,CASSSQGIWTGVNTEAFF,TGTGCCAGTAGTTCACAGGGTATATGGACAGGAGTGAACACTGAAGCTTTCTTT
TRBJ2-5,-,TRBD2,TRBV28,CASTPGGGGTQYF,TGTGCCAGCACCCCTGGCGGGGGGGGGACCCAGTACTTC
TRBJ1-3,few,-,TRBV6-5,CASSYSGARGNTIYF,TGTGCCAGCAGTTACTCAGGGGCGCGTGGAAACACCATATATTTT